Each of the 9 T cell receptor beta chains below was sequenced from the same sample in a study of CD8+CD57+ T cells in acquired aplastic anemia. Genomic DNA provided the template from which TCR beta VDJ and CDR3 profiles were obtained. TCRdb re-analysed the reads in MiXCR, keeping a single row per CDR3 protein. This table holds 150,000 to 200,000 distinct CDR3 sequences, roughly half found once. Sequencing was performed on sorted CD4+, CD8+, or CD8+CD57+ T cells (not recorded which) from PBMCs. The origin of the receptors is a human donor in good health.

The chain joins TRBV7-8 to TRBJ2-7; D not certain. V lost 1 base and J 0 bases, leaving 4 bases between the germline ends. The CDR3 extends over 13 amino acids. The V gene's germline CDR1 is SGHVS and CDR2 FQNEAQ. CDR3 protein: CASSLGPSYEQYF. For the CDR3, the DNA is TGTGCCAGCAGCTTAGGGCCCTCCTACGAGCAGTACTTC.

At least ten counts were recorded for this clonotype. CDR3 sequence (DNA): TGCAGTGCTAGAATGACTAGCGGCAACACCGGGGAGCTGTTTTTT. Amino acid sequence: CSARMTSGNTGELFF. The rearrangement links TRBV20-1 to TRBJ2-2, with 9 bases matching TRBD2. This CDR3 is built from 15 residues. J was trimmed by 2 bases and V by 2 bases; bases with no gene match: 3. Germline V lookup: CDR1 DFQATT, CDR2 SNEGSKA (reference sequence).

The V call is TRBV19, the J call TRBJ1-5; 8 positions match TRBD1. The V segment lost 9 bases and the J segment 4 bases; nucleotides outside the gene matches: 8. The CDR3 is 14 amino acids. The germline V gene encodes CDR1 LNHDA and CDR2 SQIVND (reference sequence). CDR3 sequence reads: CASNSGGANQPQHF. CDR3 nucleotide sequence: TGTGCCAGCAACTCAGGGGGCGCAAATCAGCCCCAGCATTTT.

This clonotype was observed at least ten times. The chain recombines TRBV4-1 with TRBJ1-6; a possible D gene is TRBD1 (5 bases). Germline CDR1 is MGHRA and CDR2 is YSYEKL. The CDR3 runs to 17 residues. V was trimmed by 0 bases and J by 8 bases, leaving 17 bases between them. The CDR3 reads CASSQEATTGPYSPLHF. CDR3 bases: TGCGCCAGCAGCCAAGAAGCAACGACGGGACCATATTCACCCCTCCACTTT.

The chain joins TRBV7-8 to TRBJ2-5, with D possibly TRBD2 on 5 matching bases. The CDR3 has 15 amino acids. Trimming took off 2 bases at V and 5 bases at J, with 15 bases between the two ends. CDR1 and CDR2 from the germline V gene are SGHVS and FQNEAQ. CDR3 residues: CASSLSVGLTETQYF. For the CDR3, the DNA is TGTGCCAGCAGCTTAAGTGTAGGACTTACGGAGACCCAGTACTTC.

This chain joins TRBV10-3 and TRBJ2-7; D assignment may be TRBD1 or TRBD2 (6 bases each). The ends were cut back, 3 bases at V and 0 bases at J, with 21 bases in the middle. The CDR3 is 18 amino acids. Germline loops: CDR1 ENHRY, CDR2 SYGVKD. CDR3 in amino acids: CAISEGGRGATDSYEQYF. For the CDR3, the DNA is TGTGCCATCAGTGAAGGGGGAAGGGGGGCTACGGACTCCTACGAGCAGTACTTC.

This clonotype was counted many times. V usage is TRBV24-1 and J usage is TRBJ2-1, with D maybe TRBD1 (5 bases). This CDR3 comprises 15 residues. The V gene's germline CDR1 is KGHDR and CDR2 SFDVKD. V shed 4 bases and J shed 8 bases, with 17 bases lying between them. The CDR3 DNA follows: TGTGCCACCAGTGACCCGGACACCAAGTGGCATGAGCAGTTCTTC. Amino acid sequence: CATSDPDTKWHEQFF.

The sample holds one count of this clonotype. The V gene is TRBV12-3 or TRBV12-4, the J gene TRBJ2-5; D gene unclear. The CDR3 is 13 amino acids. Trimming removed 2 bases at V and 1 base at J, with 5 bases between. DNA of the CDR3: TGTGCCAGCAGTTTAAGAAGCCAAGAGACCCAGTACTTC. Protein product: CASSLRSQETQYF.

The chain links TRBV7-9 to TRBJ2-5; no clear D gene. CDR3 length equals 13 residues. Germline assignment: CDR1 SEHNR and CDR2 FQNEAQ (reference sequence). V lost 4 bases and J lost 5, with 11 bases in between. CDR3 in amino acids: CASSSTSPETQYF. The CDR3 DNA is TGTGCCAGCAGCTCCACATCTCCTGAGACCCAGTACTTC.